This passage covers 7 T cell receptor beta chains from one sample sequenced in a study of blood T cell repertoires in COVID-19. Profiling relied on immunoSEQ multiplex PCR, and the TCRdb table lists in-frame clones only, not all of them. The data contain around 210,000 clones, around 88% of them singletons. The sequenced sample consisted of peripheral blood. These TCRs come from a man aged 18-30 years with active or convalescent COVID-19.

The chain combines TRBV28 with TRBJ1-5; 9 bases are shared with TRBD1. CDR3 length: 16 amino acids. The junction had 9 bases not matched to a gene; V was cut back by 7 bases and J by 2 bases. Germline assignment: CDR1 MDHEN and CDR2 SYDVKM. The CDR3 loop is CASTFRWTGGNQPQHF. CDR3 nucleotides: TGTGCCAGCACGTTCAGGTGGACAGGGGGCAATCAGCCCCAGCATTTT.

The V and J genes are TRBV7-3 and TRBJ2-7; a weak D match, TRBD2 (6 bases). V dropped 6 bases and J dropped 0 bases, with 15 bases sitting between them. The germline V gene encodes CDR1 SGHTA and CDR2 FQGTGA. There are 15 residues in the CDR3. CDR3 DNA sequence: TGTGCCAGCAGGTCCCCGGGGGAGAGCTCCTACGAGCAGTACTTC. Protein product: CASRSPGESSYEQYF.

The V and J genes are TRBV6-4 and TRBJ2-5, with 14 nucleotides matching TRBD2. V shed 5 bases and J 5 bases; nucleotides not matched to a gene: 10. There are 17 residues in the CDR3. Germline CDR1 and CDR2: MRHNA and SNTAGT. The CDR3 loop reads CASSPPTSGRVVETQYF. The CDR3 DNA reads TGTGCCAGCAGTCCTCCGACTAGCGGGAGGGTTGTCGAGACCCAGTACTTC.

The V gene is TRBV7-2, the J gene TRBJ1-1, with 8 nucleotides matching TRBD1. The CDR3 contains 19 residues. Germline lookup yields CDR1 SGHTA and CDR2 FQGNSA. Unmatched junction bases numbered 17, after V lost 5 bases and J lost 0 bases. CDR3 coding DNA: TGTGCCAGCAGCCCCCGGACAGGGCAAAGACCGCGCATGAACACTGAAGCTTTCTTT. It is translated as CASSPRTGQRPRMNTEAFF.

The CDR3 bases are TGTGCCAGTAGGAGAATGGGGCTAGATTTCGGGGAGCTGTTTTTT. Protein sequence: CASRRMGLDFGELFF. The V and J genes are TRBV19 and TRBJ2-2; D possibly corresponds to TRBD1 (5 bases). CDR1 and CDR2 (germline): LNHDA, SQIVND (reference sequence). Deletions cut 6 bases from V and 7 bases from J, with 18 bases between. The CDR3 sequence is 15 residues long.

V and J are TRBV7-9 and TRBJ1-2, with D tentatively TRBD1 (6 bases). The CDR3 runs 13 residues. Trimming took 5 bases from V and 2 from J, leaving 9 bases between them. CDR1 and CDR2 (germline): SEHNR, FQNEAQ (reference sequence). Here the CDR3 reads CASSPDRNYGYTF. CDR3 coding DNA: TGTGCCAGCAGCCCGGACAGAAACTATGGCTACACCTTC.

The chain carries TRBV24-1 and TRBJ1-5, with D perhaps TRBD1 (6 bases). Germline CDR1 is KGHDR and CDR2 is SFDVKD. The V gene lost 7 bases and the J gene lost 4 bases, with 10 bases spanning the gap. The CDR3 runs to 13 residues. CDR3 nucleotide sequence: TGTGCCACCAGGGGGGGGCCTAATCAGCCCCAGCATTTT. Translation gives CATRGGPNQPQHF.